This TCR beta chain was documented in a study of CD8 T cells in ankylosing spondylitis. This clonotype was seen many times. Antigen specificity is unknown. General study findings and limits: In peripheral blood, disease-linked CD8+ clones occurred at relatively low frequencies. Disease-linked clones reportedly concentrated significantly in matched ankylosing spondylitis synovial fluid. Earlier authors reported some of these motif variants in reactive arthritis synovial fluid and blood.

CDR1 and CDR2 (germline): MNHNS, SASEGT. CDR3 length equals 15 residues. With 8 bases removed from V and 4 bases from J, the gap between germline ends came to 17 bases. TCRdb analysed the 5' RACE reads with MiXCR anew, one entry per CDR3 protein. The sample holds 250,000 to 400,000 distinct CDR3 sequences, approximately 10% seen once. The material sequenced was blood, either unsorted or a sorted T cell fraction (not recorded which). V usage is TRBV6-1 and J usage is TRBJ1-4; D is unresolved. The sequence derives from a female donor with ankylosing spondylitis or in good health (not recorded which). The CDR3 DNA sequence: TGTGCCAGCGGCCCATTAGGACTGGGTAATGAAAAACTGTTTTTT. Encoded protein: CASGPLGLGNEKLFF.